This is a list of T cell receptor beta chains from one sample in a study of blood T cell repertoires in COVID-19. Repertoires were generated with immunoSEQ multiplex PCR, while TCRdb's copy carries only in-frame clones and drops some. The sample holds roughly 160,000 clones, approximately 83% seen once. Sample: peripheral blood. These receptors were obtained from a man aged 70 or older with active or convalescent COVID-19. Each CDR3 is given with its conserved first and last residue. The order of the fields is J gene, D gene, V gene, CDR3 protein. A D gene is named only where the DNA matches it firmly.

TRBJ2-3 TRBD2 TRBV6-2/TRBV6-3 CASSYAGLALYTDTQYF
TRBJ2-1 TRBD1 TRBV29-1 CSAGRDRGDEQFF
TRBJ2-1 - TRBV15 CATSRDGGRGNEQFF
TRBJ1-5 - TRBV5-5 CASSRTVSNQPQHF
TRBJ1-2 TRBD1 TRBV5-4 CASSLLTGADYGYTF
TRBJ2-2 - TRBV24-1 CATSDAGIAVTGELFF
TRBJ1-6 - TRBV19 CASRSSPSSYNSPLHF
TRBJ2-7 - TRBV25-1 CASSGQTGSYEQYF
TRBJ1-3 - TRBV2 CASSGGTGNTIYF
TRBJ2-5 - TRBV5-1 CASSLGAGFETQYF
TRBJ1-1 TRBD1 TRBV4-1 CASSHGDRVNTEAFF
TRBJ1-1 - TRBV6-4 CASRPTRGGNTEAFF
TRBJ2-3 - TRBV5-1 CASTGGRGSTDTQYF
TRBJ1-1 - TRBV7-2 CASSLVPGLRRDTEAFF
TRBJ1-2 - TRBV6-5 CASSAGLLYGYTF
TRBJ1-3 TRBD1 TRBV28 CAGQGWASGNTIYF
TRBJ2-3 TRBD2 TRBV28 CASTKRLAASTDTQYF
TRBJ2-5 - TRBV5-1 CASSFGELGETQYF
TRBJ2-1 TRBD2 TRBV6-6 CASSSKAGESYNEQFF
TRBJ2-3 - TRBV24-1 CATSPGGTAIGTDTQYF
TRBJ2-5 - TRBV5-4 CASSLGAQGQETQYF
TRBJ2-1 - TRBV11-2 CASSWRDNEQFF
TRBJ2-7 TRBD1 TRBV30 CAWSARTGISIGYEQYF
TRBJ2-7 - TRBV7-8 CASRAFTYEQYF
TRBJ2-3 - TRBV6-6 CASRTGRRESADTQYF
TRBJ2-5 TRBD1 TRBV5-8 CASRKSLGRQGGQTQYF
TRBJ1-3 - TRBV29-1 CSAITYRDTPGNTIYF
TRBJ2-3 TRBD2 TRBV24-1 CATSDSHSGGPTDTQYF
TRBJ1-1 - TRBV7-2 CASSSRPGRNTEAFF
TRBJ1-2 TRBD1 TRBV5-5 CASSSGTGVLRYTF
TRBJ1-5 - TRBV6-4 CASSDSNQPQGRVSGGNQPQHF
TRBJ2-7 - TRBV15 CATSRGDSSGEQYF
TRBJ1-6 - TRBV19 CASRETYNSPLHF
TRBJ2-5 TRBD1 TRBV19 CASNEGQGARETQYF
TRBJ2-7 TRBD1 TRBV10-3 CAISGGQGAGEQYF
TRBJ1-5 TRBD1 TRBV19 CASRGTVQPQHF
TRBJ1-6 TRBD1 TRBV5-4 CASSLKVGQAYNSPLHF
TRBJ1-1 TRBD1 TRBV6-2/TRBV6-3 CASSPRDRPNTEAFF
TRBJ2-6 TRBD2 TRBV6-5 CATRPGGSGANVLTF
TRBJ1-1 TRBD1 TRBV2 CASRGTGPPKNEAFF
TRBJ1-2 TRBD1 TRBV4-1 CASSQDLAGGNYGYTF
TRBJ2-3 TRBD2 TRBV19 CASSIELAGGPNTQYF
TRBJ1-1 - TRBV18 CASSQLTGGPEAFF
TRBJ1-2 - TRBV19 CASSIGPLYGYTF